This record looks at one T cell receptor beta chain sequence and its context. Antigen unknown. These data originate in a study of OX40 agonist ivuxolimab in advanced cancers. Notes on the study in general: Clonal expansion was seen in CD4+ and CD8+ blood T cells by week 6 at 0.1 to 3.0 mg/kg.

Germline V gene data show CDR1 as LNHDA and CDR2 as SQIVND (reference sequence). This CDR3 region has 13 residues. The germline V and J ends were trimmed by 3 bases and 3 bases, with 9 bases remaining between them. Using immunoSEQ multiplex PCR, the repertoire was profiled, and TCRdb retains in-frame clones only, with some absent. The data show more than 70,000 clones, around 90% seen once. The specimen was CD4+ or CD8+ T cells sorted from blood, collected in a trial of the OX40 agonist ivuxolimab. This receptor was taken from an adult with an advanced solid tumor such as melanoma, head and neck, liver or kidney cancer. The chain uses TRBV19 and TRBJ2-7; D is possibly TRBD1 or TRBD2 (5 bases each). The DNA for the CDR3 is TGTGCCAGTAGTATTATGAGGGGCTACGAGCAGTACTTC. Residues: CASSIMRGYEQYF.